The table lists the clone carrying this T cell receptor beta chain with many counts. Its antigen is unidentified. MiXCR, applied by TCRdb to the 5' RACE reads, yields one record per CDR3 protein. The profile shows around 150,000 distinct CDR3 sequences, about 7% of them singletons. The germline V gene encodes CDR1 MNHEY and CDR2 SVGAGI. The V gene end was trimmed by 4 bases and the J gene end by 5 bases; junction bases not matched to a gene: 6. The length of the CDR3 is 14 residues. The sample belongs to a study of CD8 T cells in ankylosing spondylitis. Study outcomes and limitations: Reported data indicate significant enrichment of disease-linked clones within matched ankylosing spondylitis synovial fluid. CD8+ disease-linked clones were present at relatively low frequencies in blood. One TCR beta motif, made up of under ten highly homologous variants, appeared characteristic of ankylosing spondylitis blood.

This clonotype originated in a female donor with ankylosing spondylitis or in good health (not recorded which). Sequencing was performed on blood, either unsorted or a sorted T cell fraction (not recorded which). The gene calls are TRBV6-5 and TRBJ1-1; TRBD1 matches at 8 bases. The CDR3 nucleotides read TGTGCCAGCAGTTCCAGGGGGCAACTAACTGAAGCTTTCTTT. The encoded protein is CASSSRGQLTEAFF.